Each of the 18 T cell receptor beta chains below was sequenced from the same sample in a study of T cell responses to AZD1222 COVID-19 vaccine. TCRdb keeps only in-frame clones here, not all; method: immunoSEQ multiplex PCR. This table has roughly 200,000 clones, approximately 86% appearing once. This material consisted of peripheral blood, taken on day 0 of AZD1222 vaccination. The origin of the receptors is an adult in good health.

This rearrangement joins TRBV11-2 to TRBJ1-5, with unresolved D. Germline-derived CDR1 and CDR2 are SGHAT and FQNNGV. The V end was cut by 3 bases, the J end by 2 bases, with 8 bases between. There are 14 residues in the CDR3. The CDR3 region is CASSFSQGNQPQHF. CDR3 bases: TGTGCCAGCAGCTTCTCCCAAGGCAATCAGCCCCAGCATTTT.

V gene TRBV5-4 combines with J gene TRBJ2-2; D might be TRBD1 or TRBD2, each matching 7 bases. CDR1 is SGHNT and CDR2 is YYREEE in the germline V gene (reference sequence). With 4 bases removed from V and 1 base from J, the gap between germline ends came to 11 bases. The CDR3 spans 15 residues. CDR3 amino acids: CASSSGTVNTGELFF. In DNA, the CDR3 is TGTGCCAGCAGCAGCGGGACAGTGAACACCGGGGAGCTGTTTTTT. The whole variable domain, filled in from reference TRBV5-4 and TRBJ2-2, reads ETGVTQSPTHLIKTRGQQVTLRCSSQSGHNTVSWYQQALGQGPQFIFQYYREEENGRGNFPPRFSGLQFPNYSSELNVNALELDDSALYLCASSSGTVNTGELFFGEGSRLTVL.

This clone appeared a single time. The rearrangement links TRBV6-5 to TRBJ1-4, with D uncertain. The CDR3 loop spans 14 amino acids. Germline V lookup: CDR1 MNHEY, CDR2 SVGAGI. Between the trimmed V and J ends, which lost 5 bases and 7 bases, there was a span of 14 bases. CDR3 nucleotide sequence: TGTGCCAGCAGTCCCACATGGGGTGGTGAAAAACTGTTTTTT. It codes for CASSPTWGGEKLFF.

The chain carries TRBV2 and TRBJ2-1; 11 nucleotides agree with TRBD2. J gave up 4 bases and V 3 bases, and 2 bases lay outside the gene matches. Germline V gene data show CDR1 as SNHLY and CDR2 as FYNNEI. This CDR3 is 15 amino acids long. This CDR3 reads CASSDGTSGYNEQFF. DNA for the CDR3: TGTGCCAGCAGTGACGGGACTAGCGGTTACAATGAGCAGTTCTTC. Full variable domain (outside the CDR3, taken from reference TRBV2 and TRBJ2-1): EPEVTQTPSHQVTQMGQEVILRCVPISNHLYFYWYRQILGQKVEFLVSFYNNEISEKSEIFDDQFSVERPDGSNFTLKIRSTKLEDSAMYFCASSDGTSGYNEQFFGPGTRLTVL.

The V call is TRBV7-9, the J call TRBJ2-7; D is perhaps TRBD2 (5 bases). This CDR3 contains 15 residues. The germline V and J ends were trimmed by 6 bases and 2 bases, with 17 bases remaining between them. The germline CDR1 and CDR2 sequences are SEHNR and FQNEAQ (reference sequence). The CDR3 DNA sequence: TGTGCCAGCAGTCGGATCGACGGGAAAACCTACGAGCAGTACTTC. Protein product: CASSRIDGKTYEQYF. The variable domain in full, completed from reference TRBV7-9 and TRBJ2-7, reads DTGVSQNPRHKITKRGQNVTFRCDPISEHNRLYWYRQTLGQGPEFLTYFQNEAQLEKSRLLSDRFSAERPKGSFSTLEIQRTEQGDSAMYLCASSRIDGKTYEQYFGPGTRLTVT.

This rearrangement joins TRBV7-2 to TRBJ2-4; 13 nucleotides line up with TRBD2. Germline values: CDR1 SGHTA, CDR2 FQGNSA. V dropped 5 bases and J dropped 9; count of bases not matched to a gene: 4. The CDR3 extends over 14 amino acids. In DNA form, the CDR3 reads TGTGCCAGCAGCCGCGGACTAGCGGGGGCCATTCAGTACTTC. This gives the protein CASSRGLAGAIQYF. Variable domain in full (rest from reference TRBV7-2 and TRBJ2-4): GAGVSQSPSNKVTEKGKDVELRCDPISGHTALYWYRQSLGQGLEFLIYFQGNSAPDKSGLPSDRFSAERTGGSVSTLTIQRTQQEDSAVYLCASSRGLAGAIQYFGAGTRLSVL.

The chain links TRBV11-2 to TRBJ2-5, with D tentatively TRBD2 (6 bases). The CDR3 is 16 amino acids. The V and J ends lost 1 base and 1 base respectively, with 13 bases between them. Germline assignment: CDR1 SGHAT and CDR2 FQNNGV. In nucleotides, the CDR3 is TGTGCCAGCAGCTTAGGAGTGGGGGGACGCCAAGAGACCCAGTACTTC. Translating gives CASSLGVGGRQETQYF.

The chain is built from TRBV3-1 (or the pseudogene TRBV3-2) and TRBJ1-1; D is unresolved. This CDR3 contains 12 residues. CDR1 LGHDT and CDR2 YNNKEL come from the germline V gene (reference sequence). Trimming shortened V by 4 bases and J by 4 bases, and 7 bases separated the two germline ends. CDR3 coding DNA: TGTGCCAGCAGCCCCCCACCCACTGAAGCTTTCTTT. Its protein product is CASSPPPTEAFF.

The rearrangement uses TRBV5-4 and TRBJ2-7; 8 nucleotides line up with TRBD1. Germline CDR1 and CDR2: SGHNT and YYREEE (reference sequence). V lost 4 bases to trimming and J lost 6 bases; unmatched junction nucleotides: 6. The CDR3 spans 13 residues. CDR3 nucleotides: TGTGCCAGCAGCCCCCGACAGGGGTCCGAGCAGTACTTC. Protein: CASSPRQGSEQYF. The full variable domain, completed using reference TRBV5-4 and TRBJ2-7, is ETGVTQSPTHLIKTRGQQVTLRCSSQSGHNTVSWYQQALGQGPQFIFQYYREEENGRGNFPPRFSGLQFPNYSSELNVNALELDDSALYLCASSPRQGSEQYFGPGTRLTVT.

The rearrangement joins TRBV5-5 to TRBJ2-7; TRBD1 matches at 12 bases. After removal of 4 bases from V and 3 bases from J, the junction contained 8 bases not matched to a gene. Germline V gene lookup returns CDR1 SGHKS and CDR2 YYEKEE (reference sequence). This CDR3 has 16 amino acids. DNA of the CDR3: TGTGCCAGCAGCCCAGGACGGGACAGGGGGCACTACGAGCAGTACTTC. Its translation is CASSPGRDRGHYEQYF. Based on the CDR3 plus reference TRBV5-5 and TRBJ2-7, the full variable domain is DAGVTQSPTHLIKTRGQQVTLRCSPISGHKSVSWYQQVLGQGPQFIFQYYEKEERGRGNFPDRFSARQFPNYSSELNVNALLLGDSALYLCASSPGRDRGHYEQYFGPGTRLTVT.

Worth noting for this clone: Other DNA sequences within the sample encode an identical CDR3. This sequence joins TRBV4-3 and TRBJ2-6, with unresolved D. V was cut by 1 base and J by 0 bases, with 4 bases left in between. Germline V CDR1 and CDR2: LGHNA, YSLEER. CDR3 length: 15 residues. The CDR3 loop is CASSQVGSGANVLTF. CDR3 bases: TGCGCCAGCAGCCAAGTGGGCTCTGGGGCCAACGTCCTGACTTTC.

V and J are TRBV4-1 and TRBJ2-5, with a weak D call TRBD1 (6 bases). V was trimmed by 1 base and J by 2 bases, leaving 14 bases between them. This CDR3 comprises 16 residues. Germline V gene lookup returns CDR1 MGHRA and CDR2 YSYEKL. CDR3 DNA sequence: TGCGCCAGCAGCCAAGGAGGGACATCCCGTCAAGAGACCCAGTACTTC. Translated, it gives CASSQGGTSRQETQYF.

CDR3 nucleotide sequence: TGTGCCAGCAGTCTATTACAGGGGGCGGAGGAGCTGTTTTTT. Translation: CASSLLQGAEELFF. The gene calls are TRBV27 and TRBJ2-2, with TRBD1 matching 9 bases. Germline V CDR1 and CDR2: MNHEY, SMNVEV (reference sequence). This CDR3 spans 14 amino acids. After removal of 5 bases from V and 10 bases from J, the junction contained 8 bases not matched to a gene.

The chain is built from TRBV3-1 (or the pseudogene TRBV3-2) and TRBJ2-3; D is unresolved. V lost 0 bases and J lost 2, with 6 bases in between. Germline V gene sequence: CDR1 LGHDT, CDR2 YNNKEL (reference sequence). The CDR3 is 14 amino acids. As DNA, the CDR3 is TGTGCCAGCAGCCAAGAAATTTCCACAGATACGCAGTATTTT. This sequence encodes CASSQEISTDTQYF.

This clone was counted a single time. This chain joins TRBV6-5 and TRBJ2-4; 7 bases align to TRBD1. The J segment lost 1 base and the V segment lost 0 bases, leaving 3 bases of the junction unmatched. The CDR3 consists of 16 residues. The V gene's germline CDR1 is MNHEY and CDR2 SVGAGI. The CDR3 nucleotides read TGTGCCAGCAGTTACTCGAGGGGGCTTGCCAAAAACATTCAGTACTTC. As protein: CASSYSRGLAKNIQYF.

V gene TRBV5-8 combines with J gene TRBJ1-2; tentatively, D is TRBD1 (6 bases). This CDR3 is built from 14 residues. Per the germline V gene, CDR1 is SGHTS and CDR2 is YDEGEE. V dropped 10 bases and J dropped 0 bases, with 16 bases sitting between them. CDR3 protein: CAGRGRAANYGYTF. DNA of the CDR3: TGTGCCGGAAGGGGGAGGGCAGCTAACTATGGCTACACCTTC.

As for this clone: The junction shows a germline mismatch at one end, possibly a read error. The chain joins TRBV30 to TRBJ1-1, with D perhaps matching TRBD1 (6 bases). The CDR3 contains 12 residues. Germline CDR1 is GTSNPN and CDR2 is SVGIG (reference sequence). The CDR3 is CAWGPHRAEAFF. CDR3 DNA sequence: TGTGCCTGGGGGCCCCACAGGGCTGAAGCCTTCTTT.

V and J are TRBV13 and TRBJ2-7; D may be TRBD1 (6 bases). The germline V gene has CDR1 PRHDT and CDR2 FYEKMQ (reference sequence). The CDR3 sequence is 14 residues long. V was pared by 3 bases and J by 6 bases, with 15 bases between. CDR3 region: CASSFYRVDLEQYF. CDR3 bases: TGTGCCAGCAGCTTCTACAGGGTGGATCTCGAGCAGTACTTC.